Presented here are 23 T cell receptor beta chains from one specimen sequenced in a study of blood T cell repertoires in COVID-19. Measured with immunoSEQ multiplex PCR; TCRdb has only the in-frame clones, and not every one. The table lists roughly 290,000 clones, 90% of them singletons. The sample consisted of peripheral blood. Receptors originate from a woman aged 25 to 39 with COVID-19, enrolled during active disease.

The chain carries TRBV4-1 and TRBJ2-3, with TRBD2 identical over 8 bases. The CDR3 is 15 residues long. The germline CDR1 and CDR2 sequences are MGHRA and YSYEKL. Losses at the gene ends were 0 bases for V and 5 bases for J; bases not matched to a gene: 4. The CDR3 DNA reads as TGCGCCAGCAGCCAAGAGAGAGCGGGAGTAGATACGCAGTATTTT. Protein product: CASSQERAGVDTQYF.

V usage is TRBV27 and J usage is TRBJ1-2; D is uncertain. The CDR3 runs 15 residues. Deletions cut 2 bases from V and 7 bases from J, with 17 bases between. The germline V gene encodes CDR1 MNHEY and CDR2 SMNVEV (reference sequence). The CDR3 DNA is TGTGCCAGCAGTTTAACTCCCCGTGAGACGGGTGGCTACACCTTC. It yields the protein CASSLTPRETGGYTF.

This chain connects TRBV5-1 to TRBJ1-4; 7 nucleotides agree with TRBD1. Germline CDR1 is SGHRS and CDR2 is YFSETQ. The CDR3 spans 16 residues. The junction had 6 bases not matched to a gene; V was cut back by 0 bases and J by 4 bases. CDR3 amino acids: CASSLVRGHGNEKLFF. Here the CDR3 DNA reads TGCGCCAGCAGCTTGGTTAGGGGGCACGGTAATGAAAAACTGTTTTTT.

The chain combines TRBV7-2 with TRBJ2-7; D is possibly TRBD2 (5 bases). Per germline, CDR1 SGHTA and CDR2 FQGNSA. The CDR3 spans 13 residues. V gave up 3 bases and J gave up 3 bases, with 9 bases separating them. CDR3 in DNA: TGTGCCAGCAGCTTTGCTAGCAGCTACGAGCAGTACTTC. Its protein is CASSFASSYEQYF.

The gene calls are TRBV5-6 and TRBJ2-3; D unclear. The CDR3 has 12 amino acids. The V and J ends lost 4 bases and 2 bases respectively, with 5 bases between them. Per germline, CDR1 SGHDT and CDR2 YYEEEE. CDR3: CASSVYTDTQYF. In DNA form, the CDR3 reads TGTGCCAGCAGCGTATACACAGATACGCAGTATTTT. Based on the CDR3 plus reference TRBV5-6 and TRBJ2-3, the full variable domain is DAGVTQSPTHLIKTRGQQVTLRCSPKSGHDTVSWYQQALGQGPQFIFQYYEEEERQRGNFPDRFSGHQFPNYSSELNVNALLLGDSALYLCASSVYTDTQYFGPGTRLTVL.

CDR3 residues: CASSAGSQPNTEAFF. The CDR3 DNA reads as TGTGCCAGCAGCGCAGGATCCCAGCCGAACACTGAAGCTTTCTTT. J is TRBJ1-1 and V is TRBV9; D gene uncertain. The CDR3 totals 15 residues. V lost 3 bases, J lost 1 base, and 13 bases lay in between. Germline lookup yields CDR1 SGDLS and CDR2 YYNGEE.

In this sample, this clone turned up a few times. V and J are TRBV9 and TRBJ1-4, with D unclear. Germline-derived CDR1 and CDR2 are SGDLS and YYNGEE. V dropped 3 bases and J dropped 7 bases, with 16 bases sitting between them. The CDR3 is 15 residues long. The DNA of the CDR3 is TGTGCCAGCAGCGAGAGTGGGCAACATTTTGAAAAACTGTTTTTT. Encoded protein: CASSESGQHFEKLFF.

The V gene is TRBV6-5, the J gene TRBJ1-5; the D gene is possibly TRBD1 (6 bases). V lost 6 bases and J 0 bases, leaving 9 bases between the germline ends. Germline assignment: CDR1 MNHEY and CDR2 SVGAGI. The CDR3 is 14 amino acids. As DNA, the CDR3 is TGTGCCAGCAGCACAGGGTCTAGCAATCAGCCCCAGCATTTT. It specifies CASSTGSSNQPQHF.

In DNA form, the CDR3 reads TGTGCCAGCAGCTTAGAACCACGACAGCAAGAGACCCAGTACTTC. This encodes CASSLEPRQQETQYF. V is TRBV11-2 and J is TRBJ2-5; TRBD1 is a possible D gene (5 bases). The V end was cut by 0 bases, the J end by 2 bases, with 10 bases between. Germline lookup yields CDR1 SGHAT and CDR2 FQNNGV. CDR3 size: 15 residues.

This clone showed up just once. The chain couples TRBV6-5 to TRBJ2-1, with D hard to call. With 1 base removed from V and 8 bases from J, the gap between germline ends came to 6 bases. CDR3 size: 12 residues. From germline, CDR1 is MNHEY and CDR2 SVGAGI. The CDR3 DNA is TGTGCCAGCAGTTACTATTTCGATGAGCAGTTCTTC. This sequence encodes CASSYYFDEQFF.

J is TRBJ2-7 and V is TRBV30, with a weak D call TRBD1 (7 bases). The CDR3 is 11 residues long. The germline V gene encodes CDR1 GTSNPN and CDR2 SVGIG (reference sequence). The V end was cut by 4 bases, the J end by 7 bases, with 11 bases between. CDR3 in DNA: TGTGCCTGGAATCCAGGGGGGGAGCAGTACTTC. Protein: CAWNPGGEQYF.

The chain joins TRBV28 to TRBJ1-5; 7 bases agree with TRBD1. Per germline, CDR1 MDHEN and CDR2 SYDVKM. Trimming removed 7 bases from V and 8 bases from J; junction bases left unmatched: 17. This CDR3 spans 16 amino acids. The CDR3 nucleotides are TGTGCCAGCAACCACGTGGATCCAACAGGGGTAGAGCCCCAGCATTTT. This encodes CASNHVDPTGVEPQHF.

This clone came up once. The V call is TRBV2, the J call TRBJ1-3; D not certain. CDR3 length equals 15 residues. Germline loops: CDR1 SNHLY, CDR2 FYNNEI. Between the trimmed V and J ends, which lost 5 bases and 0 bases, there was a span of 11 bases. The CDR3 reads CASSPDILSGNTIYF. In nucleotides, the CDR3 is TGTGCCAGCAGTCCTGACATTCTCTCTGGAAACACCATATATTTT.

V and J are TRBV7-2 and TRBJ1-1; D unclear. The CDR3 totals 15 residues. Trimming cost V 3 bases and J 0 bases, with 11 bases left between them. Germline assignment: CDR1 SGHTA and CDR2 FQGNSA. The DNA of the CDR3 is TGTGCCAGCAGCTTTGCAGGATTTATGAACACTGAAGCTTTCTTT. Translating it yields CASSFAGFMNTEAFF.

The chain has TRBV3-1 (or the pseudogene TRBV3-2) and TRBJ2-7, with D uncertain. The CDR3 is 12 amino acids. CDR1 and CDR2 from the germline V gene are LGHDT and YNNKEL (reference sequence). Trimming cost V 4 bases and J 7 bases, with 11 bases left between them. Here the CDR3 DNA reads TGTGCCAGCAGCCTCGTGCCGGGTGAGCAGTACTTC. It specifies CASSLVPGEQYF.

This chain connects TRBV6-5 to TRBJ2-2, with D possibly matching TRBD1 (5 bases). Germline V gives CDR1 MNHEY, CDR2 SVGAGI. CDR3 size: 15 residues. V was pared by 2 bases and J by 1 base, with 8 bases between. In DNA form, the CDR3 reads TGTGCCAGCAGTTACGCAGGGATGAACACCGGGGAGCTGTTTTTT. The encoded protein is CASSYAGMNTGELFF.

The J gene is TRBJ2-7, the V gene TRBV28, with 7 bases identical to TRBD2. With V trimmed by 6 bases and J by 4 bases, 24 bases remained unmatched. From germline, CDR1 is MDHEN and CDR2 SYDVKM. CDR3 length equals 19 residues. CDR3 amino acids: CASSGPGASGNLGPYEQYF. The CDR3 bases are TGTGCCAGCAGCGGACCTGGGGCTAGCGGAAACCTCGGTCCGTACGAGCAGTACTTC.

A few counts support this clone. The chain couples TRBV4-2 to TRBJ1-4, with D possibly matching TRBD1 (6 bases). V dropped 3 bases and J dropped 5 bases, with 13 bases sitting between them. The CDR3 spans 15 residues. CDR1 is LGHNA and CDR2 is YNFKEQ in the germline V gene. This chain's CDR3 is CASSQVGQKNEKLFF. The CDR3 coding sequence is TGTGCCAGCAGCCAGGTTGGACAGAAAAATGAAAAACTGTTTTTT.

The rearrangement joins TRBV2 to TRBJ1-1; no reliable D call. Trimming pared 8 bases from V and 1 base from J, leaving 11 bases between. The length of the CDR3 is 13 residues. Germline CDR1 and CDR2: SNHLY and FYNNEI. The CDR3 spells CASLVEQNTEAFF. The CDR3 nucleotides read TGTGCCAGCCTGGTCGAGCAGAACACTGAAGCTTTCTTT.

The chain recombines TRBV6-1 with TRBJ1-5; no reliable D call. This CDR3 contains 14 residues. Per germline, CDR1 MNHNS and CDR2 SASEGT. Trimming left V 2 bases short and J 3 bases short, with 8 bases between. The CDR3: CASSEIQLNQPQHF. In DNA form, the CDR3 reads TGTGCCAGCAGTGAAATACAGCTCAATCAGCCCCAGCATTTT.

This rearrangement joins TRBV7-9 to TRBJ1-4, with D perhaps TRBD1 (6 bases). CDR3 size: 15 residues. V was cut by 5 bases and J by 4 bases, with 14 bases left in between. CDR1 is SEHNR, CDR2 FQNEAQ, per germline (reference sequence). The CDR3 bases are TGTGCCAGCAGCCCGACCCACAGGGATAATGAAAAACTGTTTTTT. Its translation is CASSPTHRDNEKLFF.

A single count supports this clone. The CDR3 bases are TGTGCCAGCAGCCCTAGAGTAAAGACAGGGGAGTTGACCCAGTACTTC. It yields the protein CASSPRVKTGELTQYF. J is TRBJ2-5 and V is TRBV7-2, with 8 bases aligning to TRBD1. Germline CDR1 is SGHTA and CDR2 is FQGNSA. The V and J ends lost 5 bases and 7 bases, in that order; junction bases with no gene match: 15. The CDR3 is 16 residues long.

J is TRBJ2-2 and V is TRBV10-1, with 9 bases that match TRBD1. Trimming at V came to 4 bases and at J to 3 bases, leaving 3 bases not matched to a gene. This CDR3 is 15 amino acids long. Germline values: CDR1 WNHNN, CDR2 SYGVQD (reference sequence). DNA of the CDR3: TGCGCCAGCAGTGCCGGGGACAGGGACACCGGGGAGCTGTTTTTT. It translates to CASSAGDRDTGELFF.